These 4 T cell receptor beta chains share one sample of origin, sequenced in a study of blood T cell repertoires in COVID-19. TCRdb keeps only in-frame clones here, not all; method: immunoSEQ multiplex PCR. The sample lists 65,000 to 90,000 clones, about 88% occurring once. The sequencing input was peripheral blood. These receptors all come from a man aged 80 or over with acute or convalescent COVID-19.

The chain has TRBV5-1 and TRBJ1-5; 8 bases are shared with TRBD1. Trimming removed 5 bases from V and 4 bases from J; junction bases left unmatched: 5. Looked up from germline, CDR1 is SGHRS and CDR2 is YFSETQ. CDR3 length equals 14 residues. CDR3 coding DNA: TGCGCCAGCAGGATTGGGACAGGTAATCAGCCCCAGCATTTT. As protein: CASRIGTGNQPQHF.

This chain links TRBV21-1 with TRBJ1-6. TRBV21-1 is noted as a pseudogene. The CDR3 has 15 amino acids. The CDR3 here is CASSNPGWDNSPLHF. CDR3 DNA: TGTGCCAGCAGCAATCCGGGGTGGGATAATTCACCCCTCCACTTT.

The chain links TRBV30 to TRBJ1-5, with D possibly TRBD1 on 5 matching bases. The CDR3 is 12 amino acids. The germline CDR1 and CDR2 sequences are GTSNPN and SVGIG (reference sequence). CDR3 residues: CAMSQGGQPQHF. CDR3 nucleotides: TGTGCTATGTCTCAGGGCGGTCAGCCCCAGCATTTT.

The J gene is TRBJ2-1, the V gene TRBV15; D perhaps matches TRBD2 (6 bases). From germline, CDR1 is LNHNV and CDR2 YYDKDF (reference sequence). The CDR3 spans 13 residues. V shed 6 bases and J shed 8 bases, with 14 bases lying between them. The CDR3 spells CATRGGRLYEQFF. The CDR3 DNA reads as TGTGCCACCAGGGGGGGAAGGTTGTATGAGCAGTTCTTC.